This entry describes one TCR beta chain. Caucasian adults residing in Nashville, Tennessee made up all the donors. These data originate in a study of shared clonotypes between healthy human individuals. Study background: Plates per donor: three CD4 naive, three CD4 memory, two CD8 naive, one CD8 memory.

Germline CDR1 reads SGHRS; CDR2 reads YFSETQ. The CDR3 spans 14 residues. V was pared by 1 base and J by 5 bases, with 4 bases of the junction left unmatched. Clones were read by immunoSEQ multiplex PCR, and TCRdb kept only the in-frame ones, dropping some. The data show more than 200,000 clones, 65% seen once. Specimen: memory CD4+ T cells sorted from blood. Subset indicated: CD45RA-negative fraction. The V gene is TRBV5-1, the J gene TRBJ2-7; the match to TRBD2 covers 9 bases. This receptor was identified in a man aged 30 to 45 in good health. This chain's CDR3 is CASSLSGRFDEQYF. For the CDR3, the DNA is TGCGCCAGCAGCTTGAGCGGGAGGTTCGACGAGCAGTACTTC.